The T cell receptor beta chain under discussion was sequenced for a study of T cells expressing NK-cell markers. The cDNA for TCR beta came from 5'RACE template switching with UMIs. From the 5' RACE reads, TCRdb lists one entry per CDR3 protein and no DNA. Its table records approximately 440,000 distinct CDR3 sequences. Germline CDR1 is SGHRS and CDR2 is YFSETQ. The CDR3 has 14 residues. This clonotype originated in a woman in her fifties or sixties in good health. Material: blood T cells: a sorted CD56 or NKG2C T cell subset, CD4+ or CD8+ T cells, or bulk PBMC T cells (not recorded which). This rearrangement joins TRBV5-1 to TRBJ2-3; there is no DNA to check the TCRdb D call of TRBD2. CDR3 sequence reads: CASSFRTSGDTQYF.